This T cell receptor beta chain was recorded in a study of cytomegalovirus exposure and HLA in healthy donors (dated by TCRdb to about 2017). Study-wide context: According to a later analysis, one platform produced both the 100 to 150 validation repertoires and the 666 repertoires of the first cohort. High-throughput TCR immunosequencing, statistical association of individual TCRs with disease status, and machine learning were combined to predict cytomegalovirus infection status. Along with the roughly 710-subject first cohort, a separate validation cohort of more than 90 different subjects was used. The study aimed to test whether signatures of past pathogen exposure could be identified by cataloging public T cell receptors.

As encoded in the germline V gene, CDR1 is SGHVS while CDR2 is FQNEAQ. Including cysteine and phenylalanine, the CDR3 has 16 amino acids. The retained sequence is limited to the CDR3, 48 bases, with the frame set at the first base. At the junction V is shortened by 3 bases and J by 6 bases; bases outside the gene matches: 5. Library preparation employed the immunoSEQ multiplex PCR assay. Concerning the study's data processing: A statistical classification framework was built to diagnose cytomegalovirus status from the catalog of TCR beta chain sequences. This is the immuneACCESS table as TCRdb keeps it, with only in-frame sequences that have V and J called. A part of the clones is gone; compared with another copy, unresolved V genes explain less than half, and the rest is unexplained. The D gene and trimming were derived from the DNA, and the V and J assignments and clone size from that table. Across this sample there are around 260,000 clones, with about 92% seen only once. Of the sample, just over 3% is held by the ten largest clones.

The donors were included in the validation cohort of 120 subjects, a group kept apart from the approximately 670-subject first cohort. Note on this clone: Its antigen remains unidentified. No much larger clonotype is one base removed from it; base qualities were not supplied.

The paper's findings and limits, for the study overall: The authors suggested that the approach could potentially be generalized to other disease states and immunological phenotypes. In vitro tests confirmed that a few of the cytomegalovirus-associated TCR beta chains recognize cytomegalovirus antigens. The classifier was reported to diagnose cytomegalovirus status with high specificity and sensitivity in both the original cohort and the validation cohort. The study listed around 160 TCR beta chains as associated with cytomegalovirus. The validation cohort had no HLA typing available for a later analysis, so co-occurrence within that cohort was assessed over all 130 or so repertoires. Across donors, most TCR sequences were observed very rarely, whereas some public TCRs were present in many individuals. A later analysis found that TCRs clustered in the first cohort also tended to co-occur in the roughly 120 validation repertoires, with just under 95% of cluster scores above 0.

This clonotype was sampled from a woman in her twenties or thirties in good health and CMV-seronegative. The V gene is TRBV7-8 and the J gene is TRBJ2-2; 12 junctional bases match TRBD2. The sequencing input was PBMCs. CDR3 protein: CASSLTSGRKAGELFF. The DNA is TGTGCCAGCAGCTTGACTAGCGGGAGAAAGGCCGGGGAGCTGTTTTTT.